This entry describes one T cell receptor beta chain. Patients from Seattle were sampled longitudinally, starting during active infection. This sample was included in a study of blood T cell repertoires in COVID-19. Across the whole study: From T cells, B-cell-depleted T cells, or PBMCs came the material, which was cDNA or gDNA.

In the original workflow: By means of reference gene primer amplification, nucleated cell counts were estimated. Profiled with immunoSEQ multiplex PCR; TCRdb holds only in-frame clones, not every one. V and J calls and clone size come straight from that table; D and trimming were deduced from the DNA. The sample holds roughly 120,000 clones, roughly nine tenths seen once. The trim removed 2 bases at V and 4 bases at J, leaving 9 bases unmatched. This CDR3 spans 17 amino acids. Germline CDR1 is SGDLS and CDR2 is YYNGEE. The sequence came from a man in his forties or fifties with COVID-19, enrolled during active disease. The source material was peripheral blood. V usage is TRBV9 and J usage is TRBJ2-6; the match to TRBD1 covers 7 bases. The chain's CDR3 is CASSVSDRASGANVLTF. The CDR3, as DNA: TGTGCCAGCAGCGTCTCCGACAGGGCCTCGGGGGCCAACGTCCTGACTTTC. The full variable domain, with the rest looked up from reference TRBV9 and TRBJ2-6, is DSGVTQTPKHLITATGQRVTLRCSPRSGDLSVYWYQQSLDQGLQFLIQYYNGEERAKGNILERFSAQQFPDLHSELNLSSLELGDSALYFCASSVSDRASGANVLTFGAGSRLTVL.